This record concerns one TCR beta chain sequence. Its antigen is unknown. The entry originates in a study of regulatory T cells in long-lasting Graves disease. General study results and limits: Results may be inaccurate due to the small sample size. Favored usage of TRBV28, TRBJ1-2 and TRBJ2-5 was recorded in persistent disease. Patients whose Graves' disease persisted exhibited lower TCR diversity than those newly diagnosed. Among the persistent patients, fewer than 3,000 public clonotypes were shared, more than the roughly 990 shared among new patients.

Libraries of TCR beta came from iRepertoire HTBI primers plus Arm-PCR of CDR3 regions. Using its own MiXCR run on the multiplex PCR reads, TCRdb lists one record per CDR3 protein. The table shows a few hundred thousand distinct CDR3 sequences, with about a quarter occurring only once. Noted time point: persistent/refractory GD, antithyroid drugs over 5 years with positive TRAb. Following extraction of RNA from PBMCs, that RNA was used to make the TCR library. The germline V gene encodes CDR1 KGHDR and CDR2 SFDVKD. The CDR3 is 19 residues long. The sample in question was peripheral blood mononuclear cells (PBMCs), obtained when the disease was refractory, from a patient treated with antithyroid drugs. The chain joins TRBV24-1 to TRBJ2-5, with 16 bases identical to TRBD2. The J call is in doubt because the DNA end fits TRBJ2-1 better. This receptor was taken from a female donor with Graves disease. The CDR3 loop reads CATSDTGLAGGSGVNEQFF. DNA for the CDR3: TGTGCCACCAGTGACACGGGACTAGCGGGAGGGAGCGGGGTCAATGAGCAGTTCTTC.